This T cell receptor (beta chain) was recovered during a study of CD4 T cell repertoires in COVID-19. CDR3 length: 16 amino acids. CDR1 is LGHNA and CDR2 is YNFKEQ in the germline V gene. Losses at the gene ends were 1 base for V and 5 bases for J; bases not matched to a gene: 8. TCRdb's copy holds only in-frame clones and misses some; the assay was immunoSEQ multiplex PCR. The table includes approximately 79,000 clones, 83% detected once. This TCR was sampled from a human donor who had COVID-19. The chain has TRBV4-2 and TRBJ2-1; TRBD2 matches 7 bases. The sample in question was CD4+ T cells from peripheral blood, obtained after recovery from COVID-19. CDR3 loop: CASSQGSGKGDNEQFF. Here the CDR3 DNA reads TGTGCCAGCAGCCAAGGAAGCGGGAAAGGGGACAATGAGCAGTTCTTC.